The 21 T cell receptor beta chains below come from one sample, sequenced in a study of blood T cell repertoires in COVID-19. Clones were read by immunoSEQ multiplex PCR, and TCRdb kept only the in-frame ones, dropping some. The sample carries 200,000 or so clones, approximately 85% recorded once. Sample: peripheral blood. All receptors come from a man aged 55 to 69 with acute or convalescent COVID-19.

The chain carries TRBV5-1 and TRBJ2-7; 10 bases match TRBD1. With 0 bases clipped from V and 5 bases from J, the junction kept 5 bases outside the gene matches. The CDR3 has 15 residues. Per the germline V gene, CDR1 is SGHRS and CDR2 is YFSETQ. CDR3 coding DNA: TGCGCCAGCAGCTTGGAAGGGACAGGGGCGCACGAGCAGTACTTC. Protein sequence: CASSLEGTGAHEQYF.

This sequence joins TRBV9 and TRBJ2-3, with D perhaps TRBD2 (5 bases). Germline CDR1 is SGDLS and CDR2 is YYNGEE. There are 14 residues in the CDR3. V gave up 4 bases and J gave up 4 bases, with 13 bases separating them. Here the CDR3 reads CASSPSVGADTQYF. CDR3 bases: TGTGCCAGCAGCCCGTCGGTCGGGGCAGATACGCAGTATTTT. Combining the CDR3 with reference TRBV9 and TRBJ2-3 gives the whole variable domain DSGVTQTPKHLITATGQRVTLRCSPRSGDLSVYWYQQSLDQGLQFLIQYYNGEERAKGNILERFSAQQFPDLHSELNLSSLELGDSALYFCASSPSVGADTQYFGPGTRLTVL.

The chain uses TRBV19 and TRBJ2-7; 8 nucleotides align to TRBD2. The CDR3 has 15 amino acids. Unmatched junction bases numbered 9, after V lost 6 bases and J lost 2 bases. The germline V gene has CDR1 LNHDA and CDR2 SQIVND (reference sequence). The CDR3, as DNA: TGTGCCAGTAGGCCTACTAGCGGAGCAGCCTACGAGCAGTACTTC. Its translation is CASRPTSGAAYEQYF. Full variable domain (outside the CDR3, taken from reference TRBV19 and TRBJ2-7): DGGITQSPKYLFRKEGQNVTLSCEQNLNHDAMYWYRQDPGQGLRLIYYSQIVNDFQKGDIAEGYSVSREKKESFPLTVTSAQKNPTAFYLCASRPTSGAAYEQYFGPGTRLTVT.

The table lists this clone with a count of one. V and J are TRBV5-4 and TRBJ1-2; D gene ambiguous. V was pared by 0 bases and J by 10 bases, with 10 bases between. CDR3 length: 12 amino acids. Germline CDR1 and CDR2: SGHNT and YYREEE (reference sequence). The CDR3 bases are TGTGCCAGCAGCTTGGGACGGGAGTTCTACACCTTC. It yields the protein CASSLGREFYTF.

The chain couples TRBV5-1 to TRBJ1-3; TRBD1 matches at 10 bases. CDR1 and CDR2 from the germline V gene are SGHRS and YFSETQ. The trim removed 4 bases at V and 1 base at J, leaving 5 bases unmatched. The CDR3 has 16 amino acids. The DNA for the CDR3 is TGCGCCAGCAGCCTAGGACAGGGGGTTTCTGGAAACACCATATATTTT. This sequence encodes CASSLGQGVSGNTIYF.

This clone was seen only once. The chain combines TRBV6-2 or TRBV6-3 with TRBJ1-5; no firm D call. Deletions cut 4 bases from V and 0 bases from J, with 10 bases between. Germline V lookup: CDR1 MNHEY, CDR2 SVGEGT. The CDR3 spans 15 residues. The CDR3 DNA follows: TGTGCCAGCAGTTCCTCGACACATAGCAATCAGCCCCAGCATTTT. Translated: CASSSSTHSNQPQHF.

The chain couples TRBV29-1 to TRBJ2-1; 13 bases agree with TRBD2. Losses at the gene ends were 7 bases for V and 9 bases for J; bases not matched to a gene: 6. This CDR3 is 13 amino acids long. CDR1 is SQVTM and CDR2 is ANQGSEA in the germline V gene. The CDR3 sequence: CSAQLAGGAEQFF. Written as DNA, the CDR3 is TGCAGCGCACAACTAGCGGGAGGGGCTGAGCAGTTCTTC.

The chain recombines TRBV6-5 with TRBJ1-3; 7 nucleotides match TRBD1. The germline V gene encodes CDR1 MNHEY and CDR2 SVGAGI. The CDR3 loop spans 14 amino acids. The J segment lost 1 base and the V segment lost 5 bases, leaving 2 bases of the junction unmatched. CDR3 sequence (DNA): TGTGCCAGCAGTCAGGGGGTTTCTGGAAACACCATATATTTT. It specifies CASSQGVSGNTIYF.

The V and J genes are TRBV28 and TRBJ2-3, with 7 bases lining up with TRBD2. The CDR3 is 17 amino acids. CDR1 MDHEN and CDR2 SYDVKM come from the germline V gene. The V segment lost 3 bases and the J segment 4 bases; nucleotides outside the gene matches: 13. The CDR3 DNA follows: TGTGCCAGCAGTTTTTCCCCAGCGGGAATGAGACCAGATACGCAGTATTTT. This codes for CASSFSPAGMRPDTQYF.

This clone was counted only a few times. The V and J genes are TRBV4-1 and TRBJ2-7; 9 bases map to TRBD2. V shed 1 base and J 6 bases; nucleotides not matched to a gene: 4. The CDR3 runs to 14 residues. Germline assignment: CDR1 MGHRA and CDR2 YSYEKL. For the CDR3, the DNA is TGCGCCAGCAGCCAAGGTGAGGGACTAGCCGAGCAGTACTTC. Residues: CASSQGEGLAEQYF.

J is TRBJ2-3 and V is TRBV11-2, with 13 bases lining up with TRBD2. Trimming removed 1 base from V and 5 bases from J; junction bases left unmatched: 3. The CDR3 covers 16 residues. Germline V gene lookup returns CDR1 SGHAT and CDR2 FQNNGV. The DNA for the CDR3 is TGTGCCAGCAGCTTAGTACTAGCGGGAGGGCTAGATACGCAGTATTTT. Its protein product is CASSLVLAGGLDTQYF.

This chain connects TRBV2 to TRBJ2-7; 8 bases are a match to TRBD1. Germline V gives CDR1 SNHLY, CDR2 FYNNEI. CDR3 length equals 14 residues. V dropped 5 bases and J dropped 4; count of bases not matched to a gene: 7. CDR3 sequence reads: CASSPVQGEYEQYF. In nucleotides, the CDR3 is TGTGCCAGCAGTCCCGTACAGGGGGAGTACGAGCAGTACTTC.

The chain recombines TRBV5-6 with TRBJ2-7; TRBD1 agrees at 8 bases. The CDR3 has 12 residues. The germline V gene has CDR1 SGHDT and CDR2 YYEEEE. V trimming: 6 bases; J trimming: 4 bases; junction bases outside the gene matches: 3. CDR3 in DNA: TGTGCCAGCACCCACAGGGGGTACGAGCAGTACTTC. This gives the protein CASTHRGYEQYF.

The chain joins TRBV11-1 to TRBJ1-1, with TRBD1 as a possible D gene (6 bases). This CDR3 spans 16 amino acids. Germline-derived CDR1 and CDR2 are SGHAT and FQDESV (reference sequence). V dropped 1 base and J dropped 4 bases, with 16 bases sitting between them. CDR3 nucleotide sequence: TGTGCCAGCAGCTTAGATTTACAGGGAGAGGGCACTGAAGCTTTCTTT. Translation: CASSLDLQGEGTEAFF.

The chain uses TRBV9 and TRBJ1-3; no clear D gene. V lost 0 bases and J 9 bases, leaving 7 bases between the germline ends. CDR1 and CDR2 (germline): SGDLS, YYNGEE. This CDR3 contains 12 residues. CDR3 bases: TGTGCCAGCAGCGTAGATCTAGCCACCATATATTTT. Amino acid sequence: CASSVDLATIYF. Supplemented by reference TRBV9 and TRBJ1-3, the full variable domain reads DSGVTQTPKHLITATGQRVTLRCSPRSGDLSVYWYQQSLDQGLQFLIQYYNGEERAKGNILERFSAQQFPDLHSELNLSSLELGDSALYFCASSVDLATIYFGEGSWLTVV.

This CDR3 reads CASSKLGQQETQYF. In nucleotides, the CDR3 is TGTGCCAGCAGCAAACTAGGCCAACAAGAGACCCAGTACTTC. This sequence joins TRBV21-1 and TRBJ2-5; the table calls TRBD2, which could not be checked here. TRBV21-1 is marked as a pseudogene. This CDR3 spans 14 amino acids.

This chain links TRBV5-1 with TRBJ2-7; the match to TRBD1 covers 7 bases. The CDR3 is 15 amino acids. With V trimmed by 0 bases and J by 0 bases, 3 bases remained unmatched. The V gene's germline CDR1 is SGHRS and CDR2 YFSETQ. The CDR3 nucleotides read TGCGCCAGCAGCTTGGGGGGACAGAGCTCCTACGAGCAGTACTTC. As protein: CASSLGGQSSYEQYF.

The chain is built from TRBV19 and TRBJ2-7, with 10 bases identical to TRBD1. CDR3 length: 15 amino acids. The V gene end was trimmed by 5 bases and the J gene end by 3 bases; junction bases not matched to a gene: 7. Looked up from germline, CDR1 is LNHDA and CDR2 is SQIVND (reference sequence). This chain's CDR3 is CASSQNRDRGYEQYF. The CDR3 DNA is TGTGCCAGTAGTCAAAACCGGGACAGGGGCTACGAGCAGTACTTC.

The gene calls are TRBV3-1 (or the pseudogene TRBV3-2) and TRBJ2-7; D gene ambiguous. V lost 5 bases, J lost 0 bases, and 8 bases lay in between. The CDR3 totals 13 residues. The germline gives CDR1 LGHDT, CDR2 YNNKEL (reference sequence). The DNA of the CDR3 is TGTGCCAGCAGCTCCCAGGTCTCCTACGAGCAGTACTTC. Translated: CASSSQVSYEQYF.

This chain uses TRBV19 with TRBJ1-5, with 9 positions matching TRBD1. V dropped 2 bases and J dropped 3; count of bases not matched to a gene: 5. CDR3 size: 16 residues. In germline, CDR1 is LNHDA, CDR2 SQIVND (reference sequence). The CDR3 spells CASSIRQGVDNQPQHF. Here the CDR3 DNA reads TGTGCCAGTAGTATACGACAGGGGGTCGACAATCAGCCCCAGCATTTT.

In its sample, this clone was seen once. The V call is TRBV3-1 (or the pseudogene TRBV3-2), the J call TRBJ2-2; 12 nucleotides align to TRBD2. In germline, CDR1 is LGHDT, CDR2 YNNKEL (reference sequence). The ends lost 0 bases at V and 4 bases at J; junction bases unmatched: 12. CDR3 size: 20 residues. This CDR3 is CASSQDVLAGGPESTGELFF. CDR3 in DNA: TGTGCCAGCAGCCAAGATGTCCTAGCGGGAGGGCCGGAGTCCACCGGGGAGCTGTTTTTT.